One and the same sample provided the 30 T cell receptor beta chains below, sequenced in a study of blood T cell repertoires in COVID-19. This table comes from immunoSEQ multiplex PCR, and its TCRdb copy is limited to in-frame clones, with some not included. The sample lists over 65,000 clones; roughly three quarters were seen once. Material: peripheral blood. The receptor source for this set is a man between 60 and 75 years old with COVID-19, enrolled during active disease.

The CDR3 protein is CASSSDRAGEQYF. CDR3 in DNA: TGTGCCAGCAGCTCCGACAGGGCTGGTGAGCAGTACTTC. The chain combines TRBV7-9 with TRBJ2-7, with 7 bases fitting TRBD1. The CDR3 sequence is 13 residues long. The germline V gene has CDR1 SEHNR and CDR2 FQNEAQ (reference sequence). With V trimmed by 4 bases and J by 7 bases, 7 bases remained unmatched.

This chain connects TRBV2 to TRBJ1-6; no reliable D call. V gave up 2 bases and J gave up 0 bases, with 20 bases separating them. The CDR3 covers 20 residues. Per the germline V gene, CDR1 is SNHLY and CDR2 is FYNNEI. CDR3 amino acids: CASSEKRGRIDSSYNSPLHF. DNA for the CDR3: TGTGCCAGCAGTGAAAAACGGGGAAGAATTGATAGCTCCTATAATTCACCCCTCCACTTT.

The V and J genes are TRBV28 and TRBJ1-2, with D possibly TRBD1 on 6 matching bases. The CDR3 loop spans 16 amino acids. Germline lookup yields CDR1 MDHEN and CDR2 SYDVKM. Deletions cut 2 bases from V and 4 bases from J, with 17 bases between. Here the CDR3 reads CASSLRLQGSIYGYTF. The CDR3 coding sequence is TGTGCCAGCAGTTTACGGTTGCAGGGGTCCATCTATGGCTACACCTTC.

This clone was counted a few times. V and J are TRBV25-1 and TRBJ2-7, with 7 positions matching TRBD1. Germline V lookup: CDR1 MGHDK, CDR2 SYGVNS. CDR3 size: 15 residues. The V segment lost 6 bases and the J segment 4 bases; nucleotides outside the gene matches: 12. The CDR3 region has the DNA TGTGCCAGCAGCAGTGGGACAGTGGGTTGGTACGAGCAGTACTTC. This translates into CASSSGTVGWYEQYF.

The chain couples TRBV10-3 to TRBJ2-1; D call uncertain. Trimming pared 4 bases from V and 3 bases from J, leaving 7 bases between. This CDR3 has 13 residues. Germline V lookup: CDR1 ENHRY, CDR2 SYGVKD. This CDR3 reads CAISVASYNEQFF. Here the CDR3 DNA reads TGTGCCATCAGTGTTGCCAGCTACAATGAGCAGTTCTTC.

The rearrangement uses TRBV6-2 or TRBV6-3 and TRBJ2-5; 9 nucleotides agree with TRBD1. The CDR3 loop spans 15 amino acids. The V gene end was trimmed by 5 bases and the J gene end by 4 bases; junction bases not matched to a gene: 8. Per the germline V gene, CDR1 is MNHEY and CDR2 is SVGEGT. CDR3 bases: TGTGCCAGCAGTGATCCGGGACAGGGATTAGAGACCCAGTACTTC. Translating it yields CASSDPGQGLETQYF.

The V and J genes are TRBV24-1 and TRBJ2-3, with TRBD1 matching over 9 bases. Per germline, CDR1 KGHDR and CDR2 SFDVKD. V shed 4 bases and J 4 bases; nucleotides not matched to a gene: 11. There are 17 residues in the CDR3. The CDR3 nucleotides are TGTGCCACCAGTGACGCCCCCGGGACAGGGTTTGCAGATACGCAGTATTTT. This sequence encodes CATSDAPGTGFADTQYF.

The CDR3 region has the DNA TGCGCCAGCAGTCCAATGTCCCAGGGACTTAACACTGAAGCTTTCTTT. Amino acid sequence: CASSPMSQGLNTEAFF. V is TRBV4-1 and J is TRBJ1-1, with D maybe TRBD1 (5 bases). Germline CDR1 MGHRA, CDR2 YSYEKL. V was clipped by 6 bases and J by 2 bases, with 19 bases between them. The CDR3 covers 16 residues.

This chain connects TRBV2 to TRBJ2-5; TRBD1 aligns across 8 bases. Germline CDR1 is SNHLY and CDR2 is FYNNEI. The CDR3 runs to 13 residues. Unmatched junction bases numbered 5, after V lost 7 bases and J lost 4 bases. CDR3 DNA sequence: TGTGCCAGCACGGGACAGGTGGGAGAGACCCAGTACTTC. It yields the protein CASTGQVGETQYF.

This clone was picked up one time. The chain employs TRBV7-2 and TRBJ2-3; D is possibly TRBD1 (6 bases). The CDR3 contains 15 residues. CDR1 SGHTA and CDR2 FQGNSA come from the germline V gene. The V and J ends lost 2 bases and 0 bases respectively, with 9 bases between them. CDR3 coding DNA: TGTGCCAGCAGCTTAACAGGGAAGAGCACAGATACGCAGTATTTT. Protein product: CASSLTGKSTDTQYF.

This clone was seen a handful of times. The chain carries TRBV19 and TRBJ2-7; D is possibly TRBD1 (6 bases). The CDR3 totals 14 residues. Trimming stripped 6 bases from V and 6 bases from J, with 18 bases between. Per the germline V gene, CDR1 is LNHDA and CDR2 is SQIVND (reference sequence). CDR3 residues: CASSVLGQGSEQYF. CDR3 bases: TGTGCCAGTAGCGTTCTGGGCCAGGGGTCCGAGCAGTACTTC.

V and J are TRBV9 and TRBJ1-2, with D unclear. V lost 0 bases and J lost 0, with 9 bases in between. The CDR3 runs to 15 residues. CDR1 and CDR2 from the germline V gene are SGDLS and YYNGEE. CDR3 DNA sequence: TGTGCCAGCAGCGTAGCGCACAGATCTAACTATGGCTACACCTTC. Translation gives CASSVAHRSNYGYTF.

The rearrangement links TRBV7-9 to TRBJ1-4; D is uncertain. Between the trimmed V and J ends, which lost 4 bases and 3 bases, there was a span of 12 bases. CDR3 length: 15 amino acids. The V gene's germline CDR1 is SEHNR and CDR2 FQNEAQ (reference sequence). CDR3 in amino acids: CASSYAERPNEKLFF. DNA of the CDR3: TGTGCCAGCAGCTACGCCGAGAGGCCTAATGAAAAACTGTTTTTT.

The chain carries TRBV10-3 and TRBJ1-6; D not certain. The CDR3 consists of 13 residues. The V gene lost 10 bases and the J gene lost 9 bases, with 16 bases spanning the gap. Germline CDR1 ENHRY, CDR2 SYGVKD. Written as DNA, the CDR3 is TGTGCCACTATGACGGAGGCGGGTTCACCCCTCCACTTT. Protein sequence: CATMTEAGSPLHF.

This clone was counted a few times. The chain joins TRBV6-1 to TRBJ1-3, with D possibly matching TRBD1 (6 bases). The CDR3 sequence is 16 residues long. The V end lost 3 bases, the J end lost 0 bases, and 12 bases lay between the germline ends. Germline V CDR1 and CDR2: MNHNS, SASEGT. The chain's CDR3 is CASSDTWTDSGNTIYF. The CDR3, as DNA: TGTGCCAGCAGTGACACCTGGACAGACTCTGGAAACACCATATATTTT.

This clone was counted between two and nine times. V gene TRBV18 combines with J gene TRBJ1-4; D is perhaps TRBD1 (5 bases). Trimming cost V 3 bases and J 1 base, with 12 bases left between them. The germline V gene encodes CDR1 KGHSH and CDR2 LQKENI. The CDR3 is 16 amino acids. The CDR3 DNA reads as TGTGCCAGCTCACCCTCCGGGGGGAAAACTAATGAAAAACTGTTTTTT. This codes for CASSPSGGKTNEKLFF.

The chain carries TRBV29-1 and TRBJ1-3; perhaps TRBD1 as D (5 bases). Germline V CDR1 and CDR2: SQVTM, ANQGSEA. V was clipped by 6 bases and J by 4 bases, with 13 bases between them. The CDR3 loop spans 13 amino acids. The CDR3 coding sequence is TGCAGCGTAGACCTGGGGCTCGGAAACACCATATATTTT. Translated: CSVDLGLGNTIYF.

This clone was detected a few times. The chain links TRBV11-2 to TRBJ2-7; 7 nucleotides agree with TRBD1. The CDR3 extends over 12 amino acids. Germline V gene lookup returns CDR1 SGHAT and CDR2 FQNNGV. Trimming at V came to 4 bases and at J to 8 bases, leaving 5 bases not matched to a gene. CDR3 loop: CASSSTGSQQYF. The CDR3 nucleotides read TGTGCCAGCAGCTCGACAGGGAGCCAGCAGTACTTC.

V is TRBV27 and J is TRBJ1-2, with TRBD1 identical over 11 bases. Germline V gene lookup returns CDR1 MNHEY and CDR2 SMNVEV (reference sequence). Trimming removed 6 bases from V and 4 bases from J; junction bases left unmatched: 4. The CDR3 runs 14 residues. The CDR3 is CASRIGTGGYGYTF. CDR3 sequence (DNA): TGTGCCAGCAGAATAGGGACAGGGGGCTATGGCTACACCTTC.

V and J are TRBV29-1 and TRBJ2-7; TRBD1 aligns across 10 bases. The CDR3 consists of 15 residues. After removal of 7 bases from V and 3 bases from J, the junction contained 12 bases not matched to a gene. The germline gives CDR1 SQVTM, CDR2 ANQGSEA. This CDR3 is CSAKTGTGEFYEQYF. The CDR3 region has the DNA TGCAGCGCCAAGACCGGGACAGGGGAGTTCTACGAGCAGTACTTC.

Here the CDR3 reads CASSFNAGGTEAFF. CDR3 DNA sequence: TGTGCCAGCAGCTTTAACGCGGGGGGCACTGAAGCTTTCTTT. This rearrangement joins TRBV11-3 to TRBJ1-1; TRBD1 might be the D (5 bases). Per the germline V gene, CDR1 is SGHNT and CDR2 is YENEEA. V lost 3 bases and J 4 bases, leaving 12 bases between the germline ends. CDR3 length: 14 residues.

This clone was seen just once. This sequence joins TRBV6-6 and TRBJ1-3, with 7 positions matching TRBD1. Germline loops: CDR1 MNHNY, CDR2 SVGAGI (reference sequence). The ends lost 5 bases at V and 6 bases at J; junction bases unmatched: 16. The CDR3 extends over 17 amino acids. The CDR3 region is CASSPTFGTASVNTIYF. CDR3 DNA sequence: TGTGCCAGCAGTCCTACGTTCGGGACAGCGTCCGTAAACACCATATATTTT.

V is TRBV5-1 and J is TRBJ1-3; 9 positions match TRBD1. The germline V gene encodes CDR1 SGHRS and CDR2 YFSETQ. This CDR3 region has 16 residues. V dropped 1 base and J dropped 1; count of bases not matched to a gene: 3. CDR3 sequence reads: CASSLSGTGSGNTIYF. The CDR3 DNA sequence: TGCGCCAGCAGCTTGTCAGGGACAGGGTCTGGAAACACCATATATTTT.

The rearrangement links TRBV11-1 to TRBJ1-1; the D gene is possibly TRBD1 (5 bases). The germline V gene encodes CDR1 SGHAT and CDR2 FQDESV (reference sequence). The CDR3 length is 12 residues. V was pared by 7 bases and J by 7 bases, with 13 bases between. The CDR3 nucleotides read TGTGCCAGCACCTCAGGGTCGGGTGAAGCTTTCTTT. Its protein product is CASTSGSGEAFF.

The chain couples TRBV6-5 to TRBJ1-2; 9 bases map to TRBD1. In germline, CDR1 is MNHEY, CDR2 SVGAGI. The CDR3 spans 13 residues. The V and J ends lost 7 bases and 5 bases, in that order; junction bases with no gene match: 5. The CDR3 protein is CASTTGTGYGYTF. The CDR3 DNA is TGTGCCAGCACCACCGGGACAGGGTATGGCTACACCTTC.

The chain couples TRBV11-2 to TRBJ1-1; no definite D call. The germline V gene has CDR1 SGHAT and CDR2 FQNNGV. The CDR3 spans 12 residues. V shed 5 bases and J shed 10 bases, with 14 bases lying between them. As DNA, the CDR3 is TGTGCCAGCAGCCCCCGCGAGTATATAGCTTTCTTT. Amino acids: CASSPREYIAFF.

The CDR3 nucleotides are TGTGCCAGCAGCTTAGAGGGACAGGTTAGCATTCAGTACTTC. Translated: CASSLEGQVSIQYF. The rearrangement joins TRBV7-9 to TRBJ2-4; 8 nucleotides match TRBD1. The CDR3 length is 14 residues. In germline, CDR1 is SEHNR, CDR2 FQNEAQ (reference sequence). The ends lost 1 base at V and 9 bases at J; junction bases unmatched: 5.

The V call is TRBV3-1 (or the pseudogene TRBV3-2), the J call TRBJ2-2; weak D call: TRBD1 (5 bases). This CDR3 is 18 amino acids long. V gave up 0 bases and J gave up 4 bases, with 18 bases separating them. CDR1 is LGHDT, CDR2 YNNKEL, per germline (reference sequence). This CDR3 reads CASSQERVSRGSTGELFF. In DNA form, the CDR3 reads TGTGCCAGCAGCCAAGAAAGAGTCAGTAGGGGTAGCACCGGGGAGCTGTTTTTT.

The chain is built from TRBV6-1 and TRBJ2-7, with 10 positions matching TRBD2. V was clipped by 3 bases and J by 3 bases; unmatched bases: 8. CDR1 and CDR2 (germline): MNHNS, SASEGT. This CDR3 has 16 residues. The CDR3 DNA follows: TGTGCCAGCAGTGAGCCCCCACTAGCGGGGTACTACGAGCAGTACTTC. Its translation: CASSEPPLAGYYEQYF.

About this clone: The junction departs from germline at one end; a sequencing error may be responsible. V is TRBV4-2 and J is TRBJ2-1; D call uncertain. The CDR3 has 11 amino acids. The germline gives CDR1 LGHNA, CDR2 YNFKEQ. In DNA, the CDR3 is TGTGCCAGCAGCCAAGAGGCCCTCTTACTCTTC. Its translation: CASSQEALLLF.